This T cell receptor beta chain was captured by sequencing in a study of blood T cell repertoires in COVID-19. This clone has a single count. Per germline, CDR1 LNHDA and CDR2 SQIVND (reference sequence). The V gene lost 4 bases and the J gene lost 6 bases, with 9 bases spanning the gap. There are 12 residues in the CDR3. Cohort allocation depended upon clinical history that participants reported. Profiling relied on immunoSEQ multiplex PCR, and the TCRdb table lists in-frame clones only, not all of them. The table lists approximately 350,000 clones, around four fifths of them singletons. This chain connects TRBV19 to TRBJ1-1; D is unresolved. Sequencing input: PBMCs or T cells enriched from blood (not recorded which). The receptor was isolated from a woman aged 45-65 years who had recovered from COVID-19. This CDR3 is CASSRNEPEAFF. DNA for the CDR3: TGTGCCAGTAGTAGAAATGAGCCTGAAGCTTTCTTT.